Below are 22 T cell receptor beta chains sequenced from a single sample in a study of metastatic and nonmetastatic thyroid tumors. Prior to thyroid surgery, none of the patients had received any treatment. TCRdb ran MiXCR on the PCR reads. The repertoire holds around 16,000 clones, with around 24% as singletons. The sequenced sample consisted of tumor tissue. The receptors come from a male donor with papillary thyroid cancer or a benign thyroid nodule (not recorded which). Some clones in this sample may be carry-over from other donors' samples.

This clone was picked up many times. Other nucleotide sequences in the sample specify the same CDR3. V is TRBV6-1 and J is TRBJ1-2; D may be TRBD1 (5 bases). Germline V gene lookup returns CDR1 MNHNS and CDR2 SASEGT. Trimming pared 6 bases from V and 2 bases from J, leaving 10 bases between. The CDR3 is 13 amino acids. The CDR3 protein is CASSPGGNYGYTF. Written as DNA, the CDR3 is TGTGCCAGCAGCCCCGGGGGGAACTATGGCTACACCTTC.

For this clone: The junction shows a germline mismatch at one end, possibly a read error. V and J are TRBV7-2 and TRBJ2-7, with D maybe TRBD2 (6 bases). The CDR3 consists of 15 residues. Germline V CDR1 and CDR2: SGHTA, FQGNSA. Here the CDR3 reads CASVFTGTDSYQQYF. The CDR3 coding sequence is TGTGCCAGCGTATTCACCGGGACTGATTCCTACCAGCAGTACTTC.

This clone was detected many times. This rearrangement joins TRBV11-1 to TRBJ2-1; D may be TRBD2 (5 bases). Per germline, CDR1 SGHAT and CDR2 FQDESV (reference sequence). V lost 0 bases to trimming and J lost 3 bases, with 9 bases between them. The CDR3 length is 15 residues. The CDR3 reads CASSLATGVYNEQFF. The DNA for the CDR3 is TGTGCCAGCAGCTTAGCGACCGGGGTCTACAATGAGCAGTTCTTC.

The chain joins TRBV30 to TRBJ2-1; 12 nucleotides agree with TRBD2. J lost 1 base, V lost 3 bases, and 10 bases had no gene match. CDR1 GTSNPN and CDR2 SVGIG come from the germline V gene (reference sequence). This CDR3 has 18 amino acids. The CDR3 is CAWRTSGRRSGSYNEQFF. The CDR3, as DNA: TGTGCCTGGAGGACTAGCGGGAGACGCTCGGGATCCTACAATGAGCAGTTCTTC. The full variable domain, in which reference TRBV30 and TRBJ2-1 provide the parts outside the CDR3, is SQTIHQWPATLVQPVGSPLSLECTVEGTSNPNLYWYRQAAGRGLQLLFYSVGIGQISSEVPQNLSASRPQDRQFILSSKKLLLSDSGFYLCAWRTSGRRSGSYNEQFFGPGTRLTVL.

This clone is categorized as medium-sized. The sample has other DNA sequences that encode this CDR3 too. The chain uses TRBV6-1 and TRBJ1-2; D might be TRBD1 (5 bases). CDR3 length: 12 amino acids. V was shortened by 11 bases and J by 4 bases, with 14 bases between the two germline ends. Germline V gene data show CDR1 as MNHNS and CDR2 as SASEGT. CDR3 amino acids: CAANRDGYGYTF. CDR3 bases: TGTGCCGCCAACCGGGACGGCTATGGCTACACCTTC.

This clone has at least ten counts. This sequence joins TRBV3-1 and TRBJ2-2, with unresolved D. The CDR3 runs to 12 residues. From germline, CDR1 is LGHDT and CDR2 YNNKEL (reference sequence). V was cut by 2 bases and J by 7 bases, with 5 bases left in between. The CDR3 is CASSQPDGELFF. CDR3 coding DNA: TGTGCCAGCAGCCAACCGGACGGGGAGCTGTTTTTT. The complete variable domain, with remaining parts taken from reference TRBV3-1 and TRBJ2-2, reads DTAVSQTPKYLVTQMGNDKSIKCEQNLGHDTMYWYKQDSKKFLKIMFSYNNKELIINETVPNRFSPKSPDKAHLNLHINSLELGDSAVYFCASSQPDGELFFGEGSRLTVL.

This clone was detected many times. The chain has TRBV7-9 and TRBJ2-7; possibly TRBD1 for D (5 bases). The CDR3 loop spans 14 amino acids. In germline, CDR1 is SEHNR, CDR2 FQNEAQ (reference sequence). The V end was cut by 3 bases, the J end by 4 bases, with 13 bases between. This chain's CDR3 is CASSLGRVRYEQYF. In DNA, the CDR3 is TGTGCCAGCAGCTTGGGCAGGGTTCGTTACGAGCAGTACTTC.

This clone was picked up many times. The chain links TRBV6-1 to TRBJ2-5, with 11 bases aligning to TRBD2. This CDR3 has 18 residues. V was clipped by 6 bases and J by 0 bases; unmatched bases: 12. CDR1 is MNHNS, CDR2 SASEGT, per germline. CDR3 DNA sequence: TGTGCCAGCAGCACTACCCTTGGACTAGCGGGCGACCAAGAGACCCAGTACTTC. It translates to CASSTTLGLAGDQETQYF.

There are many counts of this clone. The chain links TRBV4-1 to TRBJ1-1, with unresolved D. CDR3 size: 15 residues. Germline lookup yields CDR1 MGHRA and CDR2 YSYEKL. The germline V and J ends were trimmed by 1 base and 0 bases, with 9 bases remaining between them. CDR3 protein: CASSQAERMNTEAFF. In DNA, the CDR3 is TGCGCCAGCAGCCAAGCAGAACGGATGAACACTGAAGCTTTCTTT.

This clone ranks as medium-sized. The CDR3 bases are TGTGCCAGCAGCCCCCTGACTAGCGGCGGGGAGCTGTTTTTT. Amino acids: CASSPLTSGGELFF. The rearrangement joins TRBV7-8 to TRBJ2-2; 9 nucleotides align to TRBD2. CDR1 SGHVS and CDR2 FQNEAQ come from the germline V gene. V shed 5 bases and J 7 bases; nucleotides not matched to a gene: 5. The CDR3 length is 14 residues.

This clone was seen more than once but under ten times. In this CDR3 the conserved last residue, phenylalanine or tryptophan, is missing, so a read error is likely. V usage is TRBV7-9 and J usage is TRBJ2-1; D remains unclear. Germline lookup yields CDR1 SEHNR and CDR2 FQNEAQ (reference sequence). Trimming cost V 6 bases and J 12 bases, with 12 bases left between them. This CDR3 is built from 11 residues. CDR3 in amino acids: CASSSDGWQFL. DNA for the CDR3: TGTGCCAGCAGTTCAGACGGGTGGCAGTTCCTC.

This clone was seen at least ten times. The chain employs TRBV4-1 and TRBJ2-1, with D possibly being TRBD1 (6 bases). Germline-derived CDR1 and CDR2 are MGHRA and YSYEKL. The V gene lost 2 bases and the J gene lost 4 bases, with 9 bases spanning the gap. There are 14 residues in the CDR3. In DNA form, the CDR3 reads TGCGCCAGCAGCCAACAGGGGCTTTACAATGAGCAGTTCTTC. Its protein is CASSQQGLYNEQFF.

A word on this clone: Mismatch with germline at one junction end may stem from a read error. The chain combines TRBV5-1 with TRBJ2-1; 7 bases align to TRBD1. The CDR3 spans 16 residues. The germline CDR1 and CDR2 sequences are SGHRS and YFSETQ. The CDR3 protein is CASSSDKGATYNEQFF. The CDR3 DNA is TGCGCCAGTAGCTCGGATAAGGGGGCCACCTACAATGAGCAGTTCTTC.

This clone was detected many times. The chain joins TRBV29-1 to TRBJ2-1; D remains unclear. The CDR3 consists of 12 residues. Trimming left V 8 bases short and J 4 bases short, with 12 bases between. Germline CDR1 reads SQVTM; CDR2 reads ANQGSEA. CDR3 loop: CSTEPDYNEQFF. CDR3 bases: TGCAGCACCGAACCCGATTACAATGAGCAGTTCTTC.

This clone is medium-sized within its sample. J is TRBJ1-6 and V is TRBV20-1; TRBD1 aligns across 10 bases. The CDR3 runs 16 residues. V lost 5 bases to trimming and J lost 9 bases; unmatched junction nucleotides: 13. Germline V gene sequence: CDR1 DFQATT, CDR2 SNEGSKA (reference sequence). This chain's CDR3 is CSAEQGDRGLGSPLHF. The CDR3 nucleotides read TGCAGTGCTGAGCAGGGGGACAGGGGTTTAGGTTCACCCCTCCACTTT.

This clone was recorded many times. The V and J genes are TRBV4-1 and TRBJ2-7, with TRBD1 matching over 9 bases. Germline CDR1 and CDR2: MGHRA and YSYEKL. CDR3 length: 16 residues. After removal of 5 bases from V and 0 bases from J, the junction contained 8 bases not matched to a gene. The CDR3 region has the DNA TGCGCCAGCAGCAAAGCGCCGGGACAGGGCTCCTACGAGCAGTACTTC. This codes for CASSKAPGQGSYEQYF.

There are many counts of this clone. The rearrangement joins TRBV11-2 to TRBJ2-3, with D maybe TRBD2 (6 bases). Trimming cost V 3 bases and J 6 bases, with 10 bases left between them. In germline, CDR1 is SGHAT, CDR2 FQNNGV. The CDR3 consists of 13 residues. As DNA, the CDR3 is TGTGCCAGCAGCTTTGGGACTTACGATACGCAGTATTTT. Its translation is CASSFGTYDTQYF.

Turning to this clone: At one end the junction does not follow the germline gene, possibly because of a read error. The CDR3 spells CSSQSGLVRYNEQFF. In DNA form, the CDR3 reads TGCAGTTCCCAATCGGGCCTAGTTCGGTACAATGAGCAGTTCTTT. V gene TRBV20-1 combines with J gene TRBJ2-1; D is unresolved. Germline CDR1 is DFQATT and CDR2 is SNEGSKA (reference sequence). This CDR3 is 15 amino acids long.

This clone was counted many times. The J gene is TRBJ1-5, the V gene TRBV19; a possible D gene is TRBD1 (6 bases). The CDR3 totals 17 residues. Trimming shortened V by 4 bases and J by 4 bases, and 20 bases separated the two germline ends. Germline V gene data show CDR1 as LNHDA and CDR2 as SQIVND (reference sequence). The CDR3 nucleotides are TGTGCCAGTAGTAGGCAGGGGCACCGAGGAAGGAATCAGCCCCAGCATTTT. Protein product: CASSRQGHRGRNQPQHF.

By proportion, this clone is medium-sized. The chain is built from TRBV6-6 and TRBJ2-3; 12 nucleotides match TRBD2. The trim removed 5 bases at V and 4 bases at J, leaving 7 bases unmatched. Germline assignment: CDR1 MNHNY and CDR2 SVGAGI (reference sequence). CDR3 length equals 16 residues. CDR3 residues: CASSTRTSGNADTQYF. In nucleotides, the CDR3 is TGTGCCAGCAGTACTCGGACTAGCGGGAATGCAGATACGCAGTATTTT.

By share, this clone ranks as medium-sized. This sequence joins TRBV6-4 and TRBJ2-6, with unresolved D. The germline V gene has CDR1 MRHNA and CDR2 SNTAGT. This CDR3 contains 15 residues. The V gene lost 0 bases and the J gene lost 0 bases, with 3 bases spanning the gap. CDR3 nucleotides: TGTGCCAGCAGTGACTCACACTCTGGGGCCAACGTCCTGACTTTC. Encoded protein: CASSDSHSGANVLTF.

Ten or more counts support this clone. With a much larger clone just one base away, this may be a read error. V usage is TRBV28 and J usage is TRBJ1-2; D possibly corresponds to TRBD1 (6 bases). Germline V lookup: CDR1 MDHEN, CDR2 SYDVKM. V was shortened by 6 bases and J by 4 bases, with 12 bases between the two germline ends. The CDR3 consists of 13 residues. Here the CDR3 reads CASSFGQSYGYTF. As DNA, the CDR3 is TGTGCCAGCAGCTTCGGACAGAGCTATGGCTACACCTTC.